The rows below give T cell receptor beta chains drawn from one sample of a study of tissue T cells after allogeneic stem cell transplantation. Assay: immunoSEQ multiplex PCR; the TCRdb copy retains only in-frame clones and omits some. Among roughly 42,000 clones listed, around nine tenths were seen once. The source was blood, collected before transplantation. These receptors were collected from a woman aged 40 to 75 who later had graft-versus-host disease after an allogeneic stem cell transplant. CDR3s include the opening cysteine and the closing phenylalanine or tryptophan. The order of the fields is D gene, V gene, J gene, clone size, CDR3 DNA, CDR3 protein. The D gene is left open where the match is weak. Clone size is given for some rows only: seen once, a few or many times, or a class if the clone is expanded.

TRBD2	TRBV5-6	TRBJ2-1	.	TGTGCCAGCAGCTCCATGACTAGCGGGAGGGTCTCCTACAGTGAGCAGTTCTTC	CASSSMTSGRVSYSEQFF
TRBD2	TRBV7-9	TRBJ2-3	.	TGTGCCAGCAGCTTAGTTGTAGCGGGGGTAGATACGCAGTATTTT	CASSLVVAGVDTQYF
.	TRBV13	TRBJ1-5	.	TGTGCCAGCAGCCTCGCAGGGAATTCAGGCAATCAGCCCCAGCATTTT	CASSLAGNSGNQPQHF
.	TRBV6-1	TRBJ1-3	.	TGTGCCAGCAGTGAAAGTCCCGTACTCTCTGGAAACACCATATATTTT	CASSESPVLSGNTIYF
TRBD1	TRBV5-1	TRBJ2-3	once	TGCGCCAGCAGCTTGGGAGGGGGCCCAAGCACAGATACGCAGTATTTT	CASSLGGGPSTDTQYF
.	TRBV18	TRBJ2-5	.	TGTGCCAGCTCACCCGGACAGCAAGAGACCCAGTACTTC	CASSPGQQETQYF
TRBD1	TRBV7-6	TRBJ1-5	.	TGTGCCAGCAGCTACGACAGGGGGCAGCCCCAGCATTTT	CASSYDRGQPQHF
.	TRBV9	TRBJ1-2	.	TGTGCCAGCAGCGCCGTAGGCGGTGGCTACACCTTC	CASSAVGGGYTF
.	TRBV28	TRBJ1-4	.	TGTGCCAGCAGTTTCATGGGGGCAACTAATGAAAAACTGTTTTTT	CASSFMGATNEKLFF
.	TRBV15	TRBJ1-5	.	TGTGCCACCAGCAGAGATGTTGCCCAGCCCCAGCATTTT	CATSRDVAQPQHF
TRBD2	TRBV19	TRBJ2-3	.	TGTGCCAGTAGTATGGGCGGGAGGGATACGCAGTATTTT	CASSMGGRDTQYF
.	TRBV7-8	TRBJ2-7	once	TGTGCCAGCAGCTTCTCGGACGGCCCCGAGCAGTACTTC	CASSFSDGPEQYF
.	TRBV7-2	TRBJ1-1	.	TGTGCCAGCAGTTCATTCCAGGGAGCTGAAGCTTTCTTT	CASSSFQGAEAFF
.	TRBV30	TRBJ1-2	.	TGTGCCTGGGCCCCCAGGGGAGGTTTCTATGGCTACACCTTC	CAWAPRGGFYGYTF
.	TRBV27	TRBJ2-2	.	TGTGCCAGCAGTTTTGCTAGGGGGAGGCGGACTGCGAACACCGGGGAGCTGTTTTTT	CASSFARGRRTANTGELFF
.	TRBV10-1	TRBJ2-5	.	TGCGCCAGCAGTGAGTCCGGGGAAGGACGTATGAAAGAGACCCAGTACTTC	CASSESGEGRMKETQYF
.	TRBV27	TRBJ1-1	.	TGTGCCAGCAGTTTTCTGACAGACACTGAAGCTTTCTTT	CASSFLTDTEAFF
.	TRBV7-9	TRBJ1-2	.	TGTGCCAGCAGCCTAACGGGCTATGGCTACACCTTC	CASSLTGYGYTF
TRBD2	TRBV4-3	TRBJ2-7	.	TGCGCCAGCAGCCAAGAAACTAGCGGGTTATACGAGCAGTACTTC	CASSQETSGLYEQYF
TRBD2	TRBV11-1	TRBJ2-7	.	TGTGCCAGCAGCCCGACTAGCGGGAGTTACGAGCAGTACTTC	CASSPTSGSYEQYF
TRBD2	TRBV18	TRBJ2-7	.	TGTGCCAGCTCACCAGCTAGCGGGAGGTACGAGCAGTACTTC	CASSPASGRYEQYF
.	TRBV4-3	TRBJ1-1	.	TGCGCCAGCAGCCAAGAGCGGGAGACTGAAGCTTTCTTT	CASSQERETEAFF
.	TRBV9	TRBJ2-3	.	TGTGCCAGCAGCGTATCAGGAGGATCAGATACGCAGTATTTT	CASSVSGGSDTQYF
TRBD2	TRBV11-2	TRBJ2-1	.	TGTGCCAGCAGCCTCCGACCGGGACTAGCGGGAGTACCGTACGAGCAGTTCTTC	CASSLRPGLAGVPYEQFF
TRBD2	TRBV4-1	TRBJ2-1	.	TGCGCCAGCAGTGGGGCTAGCGGGTACAATGAGCAGTTCTTC	CASSGASGYNEQFF
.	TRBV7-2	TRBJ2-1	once	TGTGCCAGCAGCCCCCCGGGGGGCCACAATGAGCAGTTCTTC	CASSPPGGHNEQFF
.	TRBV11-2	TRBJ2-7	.	TGTGCCAGCAGCTCTCTTTTGGGTGACGAGCAGTACTTC	CASSSLLGDEQYF
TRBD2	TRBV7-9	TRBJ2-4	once	TGTGCCAGCAGCTCTTATAGCGGGCTAGCCAAAAACATTCAGTACTTC	CASSSYSGLAKNIQYF
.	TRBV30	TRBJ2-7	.	TGTGCCTGGTCGATCCCGAGGCGTCTGGGGCTCTACGAGCAGTACTTC	CAWSIPRRLGLYEQYF
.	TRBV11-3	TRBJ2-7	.	TGTGCCAGCAGCTTAGGAACTACTCCCTACGAGCAGTACTTC	CASSLGTTPYEQYF
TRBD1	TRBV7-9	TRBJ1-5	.	TGTGCCAGCAGCTTGGGTGACGGGACAGGAGATCAGCCCCAGCATTTT	CASSLGDGTGDQPQHF
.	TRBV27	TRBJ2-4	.	TGTGCCAGCAGTGTAACTAGTTCGGGGGACGCCAAAAACATTCAGTACTTC	CASSVTSSGDAKNIQYF